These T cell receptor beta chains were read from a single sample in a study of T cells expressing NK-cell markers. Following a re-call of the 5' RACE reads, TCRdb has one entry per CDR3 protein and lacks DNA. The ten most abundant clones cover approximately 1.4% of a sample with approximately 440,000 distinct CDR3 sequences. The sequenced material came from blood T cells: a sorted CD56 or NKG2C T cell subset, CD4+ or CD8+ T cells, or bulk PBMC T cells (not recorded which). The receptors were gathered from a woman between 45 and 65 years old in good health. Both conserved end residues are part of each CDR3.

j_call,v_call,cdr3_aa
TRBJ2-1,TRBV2,CASRTPTGYEQFF
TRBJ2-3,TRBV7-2,CASSPGTVQGTQYF
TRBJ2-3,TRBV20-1,CSAGAGGVDTQYF
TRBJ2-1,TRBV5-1,CASTSSGKTYNEQFF
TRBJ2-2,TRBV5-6,CASSRRTGANTGELFF
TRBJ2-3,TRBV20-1,CSARSGVSTDTQYF
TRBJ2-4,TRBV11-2,CASSTGTAMNIQYF
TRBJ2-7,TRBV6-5,CASRKGSGTSYEQYF
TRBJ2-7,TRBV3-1,CASSGTGGIHEQYF
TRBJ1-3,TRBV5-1,CASSLDVVGNTIYF
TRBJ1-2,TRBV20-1,CSATEGYGYTF
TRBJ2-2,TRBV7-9,CASSSSWTGSTGELFF
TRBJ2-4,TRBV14,CASSQSRGIDIQYF
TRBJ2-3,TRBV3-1,CASSLMTKSSDTQYF
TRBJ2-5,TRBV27,CATRTTGTQETQYF
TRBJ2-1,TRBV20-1,CSASILAGGDEQFF
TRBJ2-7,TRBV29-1,CSVEHRDEQYF
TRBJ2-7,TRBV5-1,CASSNLPIGRDSYEQYF
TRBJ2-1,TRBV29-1,CSVARVVNEQFF
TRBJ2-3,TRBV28,CASSPIGGQDTQYF
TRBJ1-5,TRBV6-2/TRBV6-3,CASSPTGHGRDPQHF
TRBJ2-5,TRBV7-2,CASSISTSGRAGETQYF
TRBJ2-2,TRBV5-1,CASTPSAGMNTGELFF
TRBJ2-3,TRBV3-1,CASSQVGEGTDTQYF
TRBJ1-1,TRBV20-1,CSAQTGATNTEAFF
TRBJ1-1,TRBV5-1,CASSRSGGLNTEAFF
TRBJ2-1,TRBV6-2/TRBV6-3,CASSQNSGQGGSYNEQFF
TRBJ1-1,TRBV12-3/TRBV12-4,CASRLRREAFF
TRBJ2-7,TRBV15,CATSRSAGLSYEQYF
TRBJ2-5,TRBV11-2,CASSLDPGRGETQYF
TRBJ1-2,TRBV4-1,CASSQVHEGYTF
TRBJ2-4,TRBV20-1,CSARDGLTELAKNIQYF
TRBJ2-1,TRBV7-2,CASSLVGTSGSGSYNEQFF
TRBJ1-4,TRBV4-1,CASRYPGQNEKLFF
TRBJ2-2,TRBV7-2,CASEDSGRGTGELFF
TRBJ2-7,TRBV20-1,CSASIADYEQYF
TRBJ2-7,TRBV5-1,CASSRTSGYHEQYF
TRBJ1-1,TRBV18,CASSPVERTNTEAFF
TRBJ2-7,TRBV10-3,CAISESGLGTSAMKQYF
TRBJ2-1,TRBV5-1,CASSLGGLAGGGYNEQFF
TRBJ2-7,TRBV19,CASTSRESNHEQYF
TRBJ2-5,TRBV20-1,CSATDWTGVQETQYF